A selection of T cell receptor beta chains follows, all from one sample in a study of T cell responses to AZD1222 COVID-19 vaccine. Here immunoSEQ multiplex PCR was the method, and the copy in TCRdb shows in-frame clones only, minus some. The sample includes 210,000 or so clones, about 93% of them seen just once. The material was peripheral blood, obtained on day 0 of MenACWY control vaccination. These TCRs come from an adult in good health. The CDR3 runs from the conserved cysteine through the conserved F or W. Fields, in order: J gene, V gene, clone size, D gene, CDR3 DNA, CDR3 protein. The D gene is left open where the match is weak. Clone size is given for some rows only: seen once, a few or many times, or a class if the clone is expanded.

>TRBJ2-7|TRBV5-6|few|TRBD2
TGTGCCAGCAGCTTTATGGCTAGCGGGGGGGTCGAGCAGTACTTC
CASSFMASGGVEQYF
>TRBJ1-4|TRBV2|NA|NA
TGTGCCAGCAGAGAAACAGGGATGAGTGAAAAACTGTTTTTT
CASRETGMSEKLFF
>TRBJ2-2|TRBV7-3|NA|NA
TGTGCCAGCAGCTCTAGAGGGGCGGGCGGGGAGCTGTTTTTT
CASSSRGAGGELFF
>TRBJ2-3|TRBV9|once|NA
TGTGCCAGCAGCGGTGGGGGACTGGATACGCAGTATTTT
CASSGGGLDTQYF
>TRBJ1-1|TRBV6-5|once|NA
TGTGCCAGCAGTTCGGTCGTGAACACTGAAGCTTTCTTT
CASSSVVNTEAFF
>TRBJ1-2|TRBV5-1|NA|NA
TGCGCCAGCAGCCCGGGAACAGGGAGATATGGCTACACCTTC
CASSPGTGRYGYTF
>TRBJ1-2|TRBV30|NA|NA
TGTGCCTGGAGTGTAAGGGGGATAGGTGGCTACACCTTC
CAWSVRGIGGYTF
>TRBJ1-5|TRBV30|NA|NA
TGTGCCTGGAGTGTAGGGACGGCTGTCTGGAGCAATCAGCCCCAGCATTTT
CAWSVGTAVWSNQPQHF
>TRBJ1-1|TRBV19|NA|NA
TGTGCCAGTAGTAGCTTCAGGGAGAACACTGAAGCTTTCTTT
CASSSFRENTEAFF
>TRBJ1-2|TRBV7-8|NA|TRBD1
TGTGCCAGCAGTTTTAATCCAGGGGGTGGCTACACCTTC
CASSFNPGGGYTF
>TRBJ1-5|TRBV19|NA|NA
TGTGCCAGTAGTACCGTAATGAGCAATCAGCCCCAGCATTTT
CASSTVMSNQPQHF
>TRBJ2-1|TRBV27|NA|NA
TGTGCCAGCAATCCCGTCATGGGAGCCTACAATGAGCAGTTCTTC
CASNPVMGAYNEQFF
>TRBJ2-7|TRBV28|NA|NA
TGTGCCAGCTCCCTCCAGGGGGGGATATACGAGCAGTACTTC
CASSLQGGIYEQYF
>TRBJ1-4|TRBV6-5|NA|TRBD1
TGTGCCAGTCAACAGGGGGGGACCACTAATGAAAAACTGTTTTTT
CASQQGGTTNEKLFF
>TRBJ2-1|TRBV5-8|NA|TRBD2
TGTGCCAGCAGTTCCCGGGGGGGCTCCTACAATGAGCAGTTCTTC
CASSSRGGSYNEQFF
>TRBJ1-2|TRBV7-6|NA|NA
TGTGCCAGCAGCCAAGCTGCCGGGATATCAACTATGGGCTACACCTTC
CASSQAAGISTMGYTF
>TRBJ2-7|TRBV4-1|NA|TRBD1
TGCGCCAGCAGCCCCACAGGGGGTAACGAGCAGTACTTC
CASSPTGGNEQYF
>TRBJ1-5|TRBV12-3/TRBV12-4|NA|NA
TGTGCCAGCAGTTTCATCTCGGGGCCCCAGCATTTT
CASSFISGPQHF
>TRBJ1-2|TRBV9|NA|NA
TGTGCCAGCAGCGTAGATGAAGGGCGGCTTGGCTACACCTTC
CASSVDEGRLGYTF
>TRBJ1-1|TRBV10-3|NA|NA
TGTGCCATCAGTGAGGGGTTGGACACTGAAGCTTTCTTT
CAISEGLDTEAFF
>TRBJ2-6|TRBV5-6|NA|TRBD1
TGTGCCAGCAGCCGTTACCTCGGGACAGGGGGACGTGGGGCCAACGTCCTGACTTTC
CASSRYLGTGGRGANVLTF
>TRBJ2-1|TRBV7-8|NA|TRBD1
TGTGCCAGCAGCGTTTTCCGGGACAGGGATCCCAATGAGCAGTTCTTC
CASSVFRDRDPNEQFF
>TRBJ2-5|TRBV5-5|NA|NA
TGTGCCAGCAGTTTTGAGGCCGGTTCAGGGACCCAGTACTTC
CASSFEAGSGTQYF
>TRBJ1-2|TRBV15|NA|NA
TGTGCCACCAGCAGAAGTGGTAGGGAAATCTATGGCTACACCTTC
CATSRSGREIYGYTF
>TRBJ1-1|TRBV12-3/TRBV12-4|NA|NA
TGTGCCAGCAGTTGGGGGGAGGGGACTGAAGCTTTCTTT
CASSWGEGTEAFF
>TRBJ1-2|TRBV28|NA|NA
TGTGCCAGCAGTCCCCCGGACTATGGCTACACCTTC
CASSPPDYGYTF
>TRBJ2-7|TRBV11-2|NA|NA
TGTGCCAGCAGCTTAGGTCTAGGGGCGGTCTACGAGCAGTACTTC
CASSLGLGAVYEQYF
>TRBJ2-2|TRBV7-9|many|TRBD2
TGTGCCAGCAGCTCACCTCAGACTAGCGGAGTTTACACCGGGGAGCTGTTTTTT
CASSSPQTSGVYTGELFF